This T cell receptor beta chain was retrieved from a study of blood T cells in healthy people across ages (dated by TCRdb to 2014 to 2015). For the study in its entirety: Template switching captured roughly one uniquely barcoded TCR beta cDNA molecule per two T cells in model experiments. Using deep sequencing normalized with unique cDNA molecular identifiers, the study measured how TCR beta repertoire diversity changes with age. The donors were split into four age groups: young (average 16 years), middle-aged (nearly 40), aged (62) and long-lived (over 80). To avoid experimental bias, donors of different ages were spread randomly across the sequencing lanes. Two additional independent replicas of 1 million unique cDNA reads from the same blood draw were analyzed for two donors (one aged 18 to 30 and one aged 80 or older).

From the cysteine through the phenylalanine, the CDR3 covers 17 amino acids. The DNA shown is the 51-base CDR3, in frame from base 1. A distance of 17 bases separates the germline ends of V and J, which lose 2 bases and 1 base respectively. The germline V gene gives CDR1 as MDHEN and CDR2 as SYDVKM. The protocol used for the library was 5' RACE. The sequencer listed for this sample is Illumina HiSeq 2500. A second PCR of about 6 to 11 cycles was run with a J-beta primer mix and a sample-barcoded 5' primer. A template-switch 5' adaptor carrying 12 random nucleotides introduced a unique molecular identifier onto each TCR beta cDNA molecule. At least 2.5 million CDR3-containing paired-end reads were obtained from each sample. First-strand cDNA was synthesized from all RNA with the Mint cDNA synthesis kit, primed by a TRBC-specific oligonucleotide. Following uracil-DNA glycosylase treatment, a first 18-cycle PCR with universal primers M1SS and BC2_uni_R was performed on all cDNA. On the authors' methods: Each sample was normalized by randomly selecting 1 million high-quality reads, each carrying a distinct molecular identifier. Reads with shared molecular identifiers were discarded instead of being binned into consensus sequences. MiTCR, with a Q25 quality threshold and the strictest error-elimination algorithm, was used for CDR3 identification, clonotype clustering and error correction. Lower-bound total TCR beta diversity was estimated with a nonparametric unseen species model using Euler transformation. The public reads were quality trimmed at Q25 with fastp and then assembled into clones with MiXCR by TCRdb, keeping productive beta chains. For every CDR3 protein sequence, its rows merge into one entry that carries the most common genes and DNA. The authors' filters were not applied to this entry. The sample table lists roughly 1,800,000 distinct CDR3 sequences, around half of them with a count of one. Jointly, the top ten make up more than 2% of the sample.

About this clonotype: Its specific antigen is unknown. The sample holds no much larger clone one base away, and base qualities are not on file.

The investigation overall reported the following: Observed TCR beta diversity per million T cells fell roughly linearly with age, and a significant reduction was already apparent by age roughly 41. Since profiling was done on bulk unsorted PBMCs, naive and antigen-experienced compartments could not be conclusively compared. Compared with the aged group, the long-lived group had more naive CD4+ T cells, fewer expanded clones and increased TCR diversity, a pattern suggesting age selection. Total diversity estimates from one million sequenced T cells were considered lower bounds and underestimates. Donor CMV infection status was unknown, potentially confounding age-related changes in expanded clonotypes. Observed TCR beta diversity correlated strongly with the percentage of naive T cells measured by flow cytometry.

Systemically healthy Caucasian individuals from Russia, some 38 in total and aged roughly 6 to 100 years, were included as donors. Each donor gave roughly 9 milliliters of peripheral blood, drawn into EDTA-treated Vacutainer tubes. Ficoll-Paque density-gradient centrifugation was used to isolate PBMCs, with at least 6.5 million per sample. Total RNA was extracted from PBMCs with Trizol reagent, with at least 6 micrograms obtained per sample. The percentages of naive CD45RAhigh/CD27high T cells were determined by flow cytometry on a PBMC aliquot from every donor. The sequence was obtained from a woman aged 40 to 50 in good health. The sequenced sample consisted of blood. The rearranged segments are TRBV28 and TRBJ1-1; there is no confident call for the D gene. In nucleotide form, the sequence is TGTGCCAGCAGTTTAGGGTGGATCCGAGAAGGGAACACTGAAGCTTTCTTT. This yields the protein CASSLGWIREGNTEAFF.